The 8 T cell receptor beta chains given below trace back to one sample, sequenced in a study of blood T cell repertoires in COVID-19. Assay: immunoSEQ multiplex PCR; the TCRdb copy retains only in-frame clones and omits some. The sample consists of roughly 87,000 clones, 88% of them appearing once. The sequenced material came from peripheral blood. Source of these receptors: a man aged 55-75 years with acute or convalescent COVID-19.

The chain has TRBV30 and TRBJ2-3, with D possibly being TRBD1 (7 bases). This CDR3 region has 13 residues. Germline V gene lookup returns CDR1 GTSNPN and CDR2 SVGIG (reference sequence). Trimming cost V 3 bases and J 4 bases, with 11 bases left between them. This CDR3 is CAWSGGGADTQYF. The CDR3 region has the DNA TGTGCCTGGAGCGGAGGGGGCGCAGATACGCAGTATTTT.

The chain carries TRBV24-1 and TRBJ1-3, with a weak D call TRBD1 (5 bases). V lost 3 bases, J lost 7 bases, and 6 bases lay in between. Germline CDR1 and CDR2: KGHDR and SFDVKD. CDR3 length: 12 amino acids. The DNA for the CDR3 is TGTGCCACCAGTGATGGGACTAACACCATATATTTT. It codes for CATSDGTNTIYF.

V and J are TRBV6-1 and TRBJ1-1; D is unclear. Germline CDR1 and CDR2: MNHNS and SASEGT. CDR3 size: 14 residues. With 2 bases removed from V and 6 bases from J, the gap between germline ends came to 13 bases. The CDR3 loop is CASSEWRGTSEAFF. The DNA of the CDR3 is TGTGCCAGCAGTGAATGGCGAGGAACTTCTGAAGCTTTCTTT.

The chain joins TRBV2 to TRBJ2-3; TRBD2 is a possible D gene (6 bases). This CDR3 region has 14 residues. Germline assignment: CDR1 SNHLY and CDR2 FYNNEI. Trimming pared 10 bases from V and 2 bases from J, leaving 16 bases between. The CDR3: CATRRGLDTDTQYF. The CDR3 coding sequence is TGTGCCACCCGTCGGGGGTTAGACACAGATACGCAGTATTTT.

This chain links TRBV6-5 with TRBJ2-7, with D hard to call. Germline CDR1 MNHEY, CDR2 SVGAGI. V was trimmed by 2 bases and J by 4 bases, leaving 15 bases between them. This CDR3 region has 15 residues. As DNA, the CDR3 is TGTGCCAGCAGTTACGAATCCTCAAACTATTACGAGCAGTACTTC. As protein: CASSYESSNYYEQYF.

V gene TRBV19 combines with J gene TRBJ1-3, with D perhaps TRBD1 (6 bases). CDR1 is LNHDA and CDR2 is SQIVND in the germline V gene (reference sequence). CDR3 length equals 16 residues. Trimming removed 5 bases at V and 0 bases at J, with 14 bases between. In DNA form, the CDR3 reads TGTGCCAGTAGTCTGGACAGAAGCTCCTCTGGAAACACCATATATTTT. This translates into CASSLDRSSSGNTIYF.

The V and J genes are TRBV5-1 and TRBJ1-1; 7 bases align to TRBD1. The CDR3 length is 14 residues. Trimming took 2 bases from V and 1 from J; bases not matched to a gene: 2. The germline V gene has CDR1 SGHRS and CDR2 YFSETQ. The CDR3 here is CASSFGTANTEAFF. CDR3 DNA sequence: TGCGCCAGCAGCTTCGGGACAGCGAACACTGAAGCTTTCTTT.

J is TRBJ2-5 and V is TRBV6-5; D might be TRBD1 (6 bases). Germline V lookup: CDR1 MNHEY, CDR2 SVGAGI. Trimming removed 4 bases at V and 0 bases at J, with 12 bases between. The CDR3 loop spans 15 amino acids. In nucleotides, the CDR3 is TGTGCCAGCAGTTCCCACCGGGACAACCAAGAGACCCAGTACTTC. Amino acids: CASSSHRDNQETQYF.